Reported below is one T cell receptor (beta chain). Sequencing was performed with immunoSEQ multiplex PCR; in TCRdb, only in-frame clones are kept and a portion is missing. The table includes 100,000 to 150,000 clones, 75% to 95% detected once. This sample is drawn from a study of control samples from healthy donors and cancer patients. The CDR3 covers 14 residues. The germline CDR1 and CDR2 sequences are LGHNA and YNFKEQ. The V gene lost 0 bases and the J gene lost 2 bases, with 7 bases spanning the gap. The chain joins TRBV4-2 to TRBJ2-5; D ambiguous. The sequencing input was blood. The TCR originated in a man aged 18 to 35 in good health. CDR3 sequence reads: CASSQDFAQETQYF. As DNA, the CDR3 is TGTGCCAGCAGCCAAGATTTCGCTCAAGAGACCCAGTACTTC.